The present T cell receptor (beta chain) was sequenced within a study of shared clonotypes between healthy human individuals (dated by TCRdb to the early 2020s). About the investigation overall: The cohort comprised a couple of women and three men aged 18 to 49 years. Per donor, leukapheresis produced somewhere between about 0.94 and 9.5 billion PBMCs. Libraries were prepared and TCR repertoires were sequenced by different laboratories using diverse techniques, in order to increase sequencing depth and limit assay-specific biases. Per donor, three plates each were used for CD4 naive and CD4 memory, two for CD8 naive, and one for CD8 memory. The study deeply sequenced blood TCR repertoires of five healthy adults to estimate repertoire size and the extent of clonotype sharing between individuals.

What the authors observed across the whole study: Incomplete sequencing was indicated by rarefaction of sorted-subset datasets, despite the large sequencing depth. Pairwise subsampling led to the expectation that sequencing depth would affect the degree of clonotype sharing among donors. Naive subsets generally had larger estimated clonotype richness than memory subsets did. Across four donors, roughly 5.1% of naive CD4, roughly 3.3% of naive CD8, around 2.1% of memory CD4, and under 0.45% of memory CD8 clonotypes were shared. Sampling was restricted to blood, and TCR repertoires in tissues likely differ from the TCR repertoires found in blood. Higher generation probabilities were observed for clonotypes shared by all four sorted-subset donors than for non-shared clonotypes. The genetic and exposure-history diversity represented was limited by the small number of donors.

TCR CDR3 regions were amplified from genomic DNA by multiplex PCR using the deep immunoSEQ assay. Extracted genomic DNA from each cell subset was distributed evenly across all wells of several immunoSEQ 96-well plates, and each plate was treated as a replicate. For sorted subsets, around 200 ng genomic DNA, equal to some 30,000 T cell genomes, was loaded into each replicate PCR. Purified libraries were measured with a Qubit 3.0 fluorometer, size-checked on a Bioanalyzer 2100, and measured again with the KAPA Library Quantification kit. Every immunoSEQ 96-well plate was sequenced on a separate single-read 150-cycle Illumina NextSeq 550 flow cell. Concerning the study's data processing: The immunoSEQ output contained only junctional sequences without quality scores, so filtering could not match that applied to full-length reads. Sequences were annotated with PyIR, a Python wrapper for IgBLAST v1.9, and V/J genes and CDR3 were assigned using IMGT germline references. Reads with weak V/J assignments (E-value above 1e-6), missing CDR3, stop codons, out-of-frame junctions, or ambiguous translated residues were removed. A V3J clonotype was defined by an identical inferred V gene, J gene, and CDR3 amino acid sequence. The percentage overlap between two repertoires was calculated by dividing the number of shared unique clonotypes by the size of the smaller repertoire. RTK rarefaction, the Chao1 estimator, and Recon v2.1 estimates of unobserved clonotypes were used to assess repertoire richness. Generation probabilities were computed with OLGA for all TCRbeta clonotypes obtained by the gDNA method from several donors. TCRdb's version of the immuneACCESS table is confined to in-frame rearrangements and falls short of the full clone set. An unresolved V gene accounts for under half of the shortfall where checked; the remainder is of unknown origin. The DNA gave D and trimming, while V, J and clone size come from that table. Recorded for this sample are some 2,000,000 clones; about 94% of them occurred a single time. Of the sample, approximately 0.13% falls within the top ten clones.

This clone was seen only once. This receptor's antigen is unknown. Base qualities are not recorded, but no much larger clone differs from it by a single base. In the germline V gene, CDR1 corresponds to LGHNA and CDR2 to YSLEER. The CDR3, from cysteine to phenylalanine, totals 15 residues. Only the CDR3 part of the read is kept: 45 bases, read in frame from the first base. V was cut back by 1 base and J by 1 base, leaving a gap of 10 bases between them. The donors were healthy, HIV-negative adults who had no recently reported acute infections or vaccinations. Every donor was a Caucasian adult residing in Nashville, Tennessee, USA. Magnetic negative selection was used to enrich CD4+ T cells, after which naive cells were positively selected on CD45RA and the negative fraction became the memory subset. Blood was collected by leukapheresis, and PBMCs were isolated by Ficoll-Histopaque density gradient centrifugation and then cryopreserved in liquid nitrogen vapor phase. Analytical flow cytometry was used to check the purity and quantity of each magnetically sorted T cell population. Each sorted fraction had its genomic DNA isolated and then quantified by UV absorbance on a Nanodrop 2000c.

This receptor was taken from a man younger than 35 in good health. The specimen sequenced was naive CD4+ T cells sorted from blood. The sample's cell subset or site label, decoded: CD45RA+ positively selected. The rearrangement combines TRBV4-3 with TRBJ1-1, with a tentative D gene TRBD1 over 6 matching bases. The DNA sequence follows: TGCGCCAGCAGCCAAGGGGGGCTAGGGAACACTGAAGCTTTCTTT. This codes for CASSQGGLGNTEAFF.